Many counts were recorded for the clone carrying this TCR beta chain. From the RT-PCR reads, TCRdb called clonotypes with MiXCR, one entry per CDR3 protein. This table has fewer than 250,000 distinct CDR3 sequences, 13% to 15% appearing once. The CDR3 extends over 17 amino acids. Trimming left V 5 bases short and J 10 bases short, with 24 bases between. This sample was included in a study of patients and donors after allogeneic stem cell transplantation. The chain uses TRBV12-3 or TRBV12-4 and TRBJ1-6, with D hard to call. What was sequenced was blood, either unsorted or a sorted T cell fraction (not recorded which). The sequence was collected from a human donor who was either an allogeneic HSCT recipient or a stem cell or donor lymphocyte infusion donor (not recorded which). It is not recorded whose cells these are; they may come from a transplant donor. CDR3 region: CASSRNVGSASGSPLHF. In nucleotides, the CDR3 is TGTGCCAGCAGTCGTAATGTGGGGTCGGCAAGCGGGTCACCCCTCCACTTT.